Each of the 32 T cell receptor beta chains below was sequenced from the same sample in a study of cytomegalovirus exposure and HLA in healthy donors. In the PCR, 60 Vbeta and 13 Jbeta primers were used. This table comes from immunoSEQ multiplex PCR, and its TCRdb copy is limited to in-frame clones, with some not included. The sample carries some 110,000 clones, 78% recorded once. The sample comprised PBMCs. These TCRs come from a man younger than 40 in good health and CMV-seronegative.

The CDR3 region has the DNA TGTGCCAGTAGTATCGCAGGGGGCGAGTATAGTGGCTACACCTTC. Encoded protein: CASSIAGGEYSGYTF. The chain recombines TRBV19 with TRBJ1-2; 8 bases are shared with TRBD1. J gave up 7 bases and V 3 bases, and 10 bases lay outside the gene matches. Germline CDR1 reads LNHDA; CDR2 reads SQIVND (reference sequence). CDR3 size: 15 residues.

This clone was found a few times. The chain uses TRBV18 and TRBJ2-7, with 9 positions matching TRBD1. Trimming at V came to 4 bases and at J to 6 bases, leaving 10 bases not matched to a gene. Germline assignment: CDR1 KGHSH and CDR2 LQKENI. This CDR3 has 15 residues. The CDR3 region is CASSRTLDRGVEQYF. The DNA for the CDR3 is TGTGCCAGCTCACGCACCCTGGACAGGGGCGTCGAGCAGTACTTC.

CDR3 region: CASSPSTGGYGYTF. The DNA for the CDR3 is TGCGCCAGCAGCCCATCCACTGGAGGCTATGGCTACACCTTC. The J gene is TRBJ1-2, the V gene TRBV4-3, with D hard to call. Germline CDR1 reads LGHNA; CDR2 reads YSLEER. The CDR3 length is 14 residues. Trimming shortened V by 4 bases and J by 4 bases, and 13 bases separated the two germline ends.

The chain links TRBV11-3 to TRBJ2-2; D might be TRBD1 (5 bases). This CDR3 spans 14 amino acids. Germline V gene sequence: CDR1 SGHNT, CDR2 YENEEA. With 5 bases removed from V and 1 base from J, the gap between germline ends came to 8 bases. The chain's CDR3 is CASSAGQNTGELFF. In DNA, the CDR3 is TGTGCCAGCAGCGCAGGACAGAACACCGGGGAGCTGTTTTTT.

The chain recombines TRBV15 with TRBJ2-5; maybe TRBD2 (5 bases). In germline, CDR1 is LNHNV, CDR2 YYDKDF (reference sequence). CDR3 size: 14 residues. Trimming left V 1 base short and J 5 bases short, with 11 bases between. The CDR3, as DNA: TGTGCCACCAGCAGAGTGGGAACGGGGGAGACCCAGTACTTC. Its translation is CATSRVGTGETQYF.

The chain has TRBV28 and TRBJ2-1, with 8 bases that match TRBD2. Germline V gene data show CDR1 as MDHEN and CDR2 as SYDVKM. J gave up 4 bases and V 3 bases, and 2 bases lay outside the gene matches. CDR3 length: 14 residues. CDR3 coding DNA: TGTGCCAGCAGTTTGGGGACTAGTTACAATGAGCAGTTCTTC. Translated, it gives CASSLGTSYNEQFF.

The chain joins TRBV7-2 to TRBJ1-1, with 7 bases lining up with TRBD1. The CDR3 loop spans 14 amino acids. CDR1 is SGHTA and CDR2 is FQGNSA in the germline V gene. Losses at the gene ends were 1 base for V and 5 bases for J; bases not matched to a gene: 4. The CDR3 DNA follows: TGTGCCAGCAGCTTAGTTCCAGGGGGAACTGAAGCTTTCTTT. Translation: CASSLVPGGTEAFF.

This rearrangement joins TRBV5-8 to TRBJ2-7, with 7 bases matching TRBD1. This CDR3 region has 15 residues. J was trimmed by 7 bases and V by 5 bases; bases with no gene match: 15. Germline V lookup: CDR1 SGHTS, CDR2 YDEGEE. This CDR3 is CASRLPGQLRGEQYF. CDR3 nucleotides: TGTGCCAGCAGGTTACCGGGACAGCTTCGCGGGGAGCAGTACTTC.

V gene TRBV5-4 combines with J gene TRBJ1-5, with D perhaps TRBD1 (6 bases). V was pared by 4 bases and J by 7 bases, with 18 bases between. Germline CDR1 reads SGHNT; CDR2 reads YYREEE (reference sequence). The CDR3 consists of 15 residues. CDR3 nucleotides: TGTGCCAGCAGCGTGGATGGGGGCCAGGGGCAGCCCCAGCATTTT. Translation gives CASSVDGGQGQPQHF.

The chain is built from TRBV5-1 and TRBJ2-5; 9 positions match TRBD2. The J call may not be correct, given that the DNA end is closer to TRBJ2-7. The CDR3 contains 15 residues. Germline V gene lookup returns CDR1 SGHRS and CDR2 YFSETQ. The chain's CDR3 is CASSSRLAGAHEQYF. The CDR3 nucleotides are TGCGCCAGCAGCTCCCGATTAGCGGGGGCCCACGAGCAGTACTTC.

The chain is built from TRBV29-1 and TRBJ1-1, with unresolved D. The germline V gene has CDR1 SQVTM and CDR2 ANQGSEA. V lost 8 bases to trimming and J lost 6 bases, with 13 bases between them. The CDR3 spans 11 residues. The CDR3 DNA follows: TGCAGCACACCGGGTTCCGCTGAAGCTTTCTTT. As protein: CSTPGSAEAFF.

Only a few counts were recorded for this clone. V usage is TRBV5-1 and J usage is TRBJ1-6; TRBD1 matches at 7 bases. J gave up 0 bases and V 4 bases, and 1 base lay outside the gene matches. This CDR3 is built from 15 residues. Looked up from germline, CDR1 is SGHRS and CDR2 is YFSETQ. The CDR3 protein is CASSQGGSYNSPLHF. Here the CDR3 DNA reads TGCGCCAGCAGCCAGGGGGGCTCCTATAATTCACCCCTCCACTTT.

The chain joins TRBV28 to TRBJ2-7; 11 bases agree with TRBD2. The CDR3 loop spans 16 amino acids. J gave up 0 bases and V 5 bases, and 6 bases lay outside the gene matches. Germline V gives CDR1 MDHEN, CDR2 SYDVKM. The CDR3 loop reads CASSLGLAELSYEQYF. The CDR3 coding sequence is TGTGCCAGCAGTCTGGGACTAGCGGAACTCTCCTACGAGCAGTACTTC.

CDR3 residues: CASVSGSGTDTQYF. The CDR3 DNA is TGTGCCAGCGTTTCAGGGTCTGGCACAGATACGCAGTATTTT. V and J are TRBV7-2 and TRBJ2-3, with a weak D call TRBD1 (5 bases). The V and J ends lost 8 bases and 1 base respectively, with 13 bases between them. This CDR3 region has 14 residues. Germline assignment: CDR1 SGHTA and CDR2 FQGNSA.

V and J are TRBV27 and TRBJ2-7; D is possibly TRBD2 (5 bases). This CDR3 contains 16 residues. V gave up 2 bases and J gave up 1 base, with 15 bases separating them. CDR1 is MNHEY and CDR2 is SMNVEV in the germline V gene (reference sequence). In nucleotides, the CDR3 is TGTGCCAGCAGTTTAGTGCGGACTTTTAGTTCCTACGAGCAGTACTTC. This encodes CASSLVRTFSSYEQYF.

The chain has TRBV15 and TRBJ2-5, with 9 bases matching TRBD1. Germline CDR1 is LNHNV and CDR2 is YYDKDF (reference sequence). After removal of 2 bases from V and 4 bases from J, the junction contained 11 bases not matched to a gene. This CDR3 has 17 amino acids. Here the CDR3 DNA reads TGTGCCACCAGCAGAACTCCGCGGACAGGGGTGGGAGAGACCCAGTACTTC. This translates into CATSRTPRTGVGETQYF.

The chain carries TRBV6-6 and TRBJ1-5; the match to TRBD1 covers 10 bases. V lost 7 bases and J lost 5; bases outside the gene matches: 11. Per the germline V gene, CDR1 is MNHNY and CDR2 is SVGAGI (reference sequence). The CDR3 has 16 residues. As DNA, the CDR3 is TGTGCCAGCACTTCCCTGTCCGGGACAGGGGATCAGCCCCAGCATTTT. This encodes CASTSLSGTGDQPQHF.

The V call is TRBV7-9, the J call TRBJ2-1; TRBD1 aligns across 9 bases. Germline V gene data show CDR1 as SEHNR and CDR2 as FQNEAQ (reference sequence). The CDR3 has 14 amino acids. V lost 7 bases and J lost 4; bases outside the gene matches: 5. CDR3 in DNA: TGTGCCAGCATGCGAGGACAGGGGTACAATGAGCAGTTCTTC. This sequence encodes CASMRGQGYNEQFF.

J is TRBJ2-7 and V is TRBV6-5; D is possibly TRBD2 (5 bases). The V and J ends lost 6 bases and 5 bases respectively, with 14 bases between them. The CDR3 consists of 13 residues. The germline V gene encodes CDR1 MNHEY and CDR2 SVGAGI. The CDR3, as DNA: TGTGCCAGCAGCGGTACTAGTTCCAACGAGCAGTACTTC. Its protein is CASSGTSSNEQYF.

This sequence joins TRBV9 and TRBJ1-2, with TRBD1 matching over 7 bases. With V trimmed by 3 bases and J by 2 bases, 7 bases remained unmatched. CDR1 and CDR2 from the germline V gene are SGDLS and YYNGEE. CDR3 size: 15 residues. CDR3 region: CASSAPGTANYGYTF. CDR3 coding DNA: TGTGCCAGCAGCGCACCCGGGACAGCGAACTATGGCTACACCTTC.

The J gene is TRBJ2-7, the V gene TRBV6-1; the D gene is possibly TRBD1 (6 bases). The CDR3 is 15 amino acids. Germline CDR1 reads MNHNS; CDR2 reads SASEGT. Deletions cut 2 bases from V and 3 bases from J, with 14 bases between. In DNA, the CDR3 is TGTGCCAGCAGTGAATCGAAGGGACATGTCTACGAGCAGTACTTC. Protein product: CASSESKGHVYEQYF.

The genes are TRBV5-1 and TRBJ2-1; 7 nucleotides match TRBD1. The V gene end was trimmed by 4 bases and the J gene end by 3 bases; junction bases not matched to a gene: 10. This CDR3 has 16 residues. CDR1 is SGHRS, CDR2 YFSETQ, per germline. The CDR3 DNA reads TGCGCCAGCAGCAGTATTCGGGACAGTGACTACAATGAGCAGTTCTTC. Translation gives CASSSIRDSDYNEQFF. Together with reference TRBV5-1 and TRBJ2-1, the CDR3 gives the full variable domain: KAGVTQTPRYLIKTRGQQVTLSCSPISGHRSVSWYQQTPGQGLQFLFEYFSETQRNKGNFPGRFSGRQFSNSRSEMNVSTLELGDSALYLCASSSIRDSDYNEQFFGPGTRLTVL.

The chain is built from TRBV29-1 and TRBJ2-2; 11 bases match TRBD2. V was pared by 7 bases and J by 5 bases, with 9 bases of the junction left unmatched. CDR1 is SQVTM and CDR2 is ANQGSEA in the germline V gene. The CDR3 consists of 15 residues. The CDR3 sequence is CSGRTSGYGTGELFF. The CDR3 DNA follows: TGCAGCGGCAGGACTAGCGGGTATGGAACCGGGGAGCTGTTTTTT.

The chain recombines TRBV21-1 with TRBJ1-1; the D call in the table, TRBD1, was not verified against the DNA. TRBV21-1 is shown as a pseudogene. CDR3 size: 12 residues. CDR3 sequence reads: CASGDRLYEAFF. The CDR3 DNA follows: TGTGCCAGCGGCGACAGGCTCTATGAAGCTTTCTTT.

The chain couples TRBV5-1 to TRBJ1-2; D possibly corresponds to TRBD1 (5 bases). There are 16 residues in the CDR3. CDR1 is SGHRS and CDR2 is YFSETQ in the germline V gene. V was clipped by 1 base and J by 8 bases, with 21 bases between them. CDR3 protein: CASSLWEQTGLGGYTF. CDR3 in DNA: TGCGCCAGCAGCTTGTGGGAACAGACGGGACTGGGGGGCTACACCTTC.

The rearrangement links TRBV5-1 to TRBJ2-5; 7 bases are shared with TRBD1. The ends lost 4 bases at V and 5 bases at J; junction bases unmatched: 14. CDR1 is SGHRS, CDR2 YFSETQ, per germline. This CDR3 spans 16 amino acids. As DNA, the CDR3 is TGCGCCAGCAGCCCAAGACAGGGTCCCACTCCGGAGACCCAGTACTTC. Its translation is CASSPRQGPTPETQYF. The full variable domain, completed using reference TRBV5-1 and TRBJ2-5, is KAGVTQTPRYLIKTRGQQVTLSCSPISGHRSVSWYQQTPGQGLQFLFEYFSETQRNKGNFPGRFSGRQFSNSRSEMNVSTLELGDSALYLCASSPRQGPTPETQYFGPGTRLLVL.

The chain has TRBV18 and TRBJ2-7; perhaps TRBD1 as D (6 bases). The CDR3 loop spans 15 amino acids. Trimming took 5 bases from V and 2 from J, leaving 16 bases between them. Germline CDR1 reads KGHSH; CDR2 reads LQKENI. The CDR3 region is CASSATGIPTYEQYF. The CDR3, as DNA: TGTGCCAGCTCAGCAACAGGGATTCCAACCTACGAGCAGTACTTC.

The chain carries TRBV18 and TRBJ1-5; D perhaps matches TRBD1 (5 bases). Between the trimmed V and J ends, which lost 3 bases and 2 bases, there was a span of 11 bases. Germline CDR1 reads KGHSH; CDR2 reads LQKENI. The CDR3 sequence is 15 residues long. Here the CDR3 reads CASSPPPGRNQPQHF. The CDR3 DNA is TGTGCCAGCTCACCCCCCCCAGGGCGCAATCAGCCCCAGCATTTT.

The chain links TRBV30 to TRBJ2-4, with TRBD1 matching over 8 bases. CDR3 length: 17 amino acids. Germline trimming cut 0 bases from V and 3 bases from J; bases unmatched to any gene: 10. Germline CDR1 reads GTSNPN; CDR2 reads SVGIG (reference sequence). The CDR3 nucleotides are TGTGCCTGGAGTGTCCCGACAGGGGCTGGTGTCAAAAACATTCAGTACTTC. Its translation is CAWSVPTGAGVKNIQYF.

This clone was recorded only once. The chain employs TRBV15 and TRBJ2-5; 8 nucleotides align to TRBD2. The germline V gene encodes CDR1 LNHNV and CDR2 YYDKDF (reference sequence). V lost 1 base to trimming and J lost 8 bases; unmatched junction nucleotides: 15. The CDR3 totals 17 residues. CDR3 bases: TGTGCCACCAGCAGAGGGTCGTTAGCGGGACTGAGGGAAACCCAGTACTTC. Translation: CATSRGSLAGLRETQYF.

The chain uses TRBV9 and TRBJ1-3; TRBD1 matches 9 bases. Unmatched junction bases numbered 8, after V lost 2 bases and J lost 2 bases. Germline V gives CDR1 SGDLS, CDR2 YYNGEE. There are 17 residues in the CDR3. CDR3 sequence (DNA): TGTGCCAGCAGCGTGGGGGACAGGGTGTTAACTGGAAACACCATATATTTT. Translation: CASSVGDRVLTGNTIYF.

The chain has TRBV12-5 and TRBJ2-7; TRBD1 agrees at 9 bases. CDR1 LGHNT and CDR2 FRNRAP come from the germline V gene. Germline trimming cut 7 bases from V and 2 bases from J; bases unmatched to any gene: 9. CDR3 size: 15 residues. DNA of the CDR3: TGTGCTAGTGCCGTACGGACAGGGGACACCTACGAGCAGTACTTC. Amino acid sequence: CASAVRTGDTYEQYF.